The T cell receptor beta chain described here comes from a study of patients and donors after allogeneic stem cell transplantation (dated by TCRdb to about 2020). Libraries came from RT-PCR. Sequencing was performed on a NextSeq 550. TCRdb reprocessed the public reads (quality trimming at Q25 with fastp, clone calling with MiXCR) and kept in-frame beta chains. CDR3 protein duplicates are merged, each entry listing the most common genes and DNA. The sample table lists more than 7,500 distinct CDR3 sequences, more than 9% of them with a count of one. About 50% of the sample goes to the ten largest clones. In this sample, this clonotype turned up a few times. There is no known antigen for this receptor. No clone much larger than this one lies a single base away; base qualities are absent. Input material: blood, either unsorted or a sorted T cell fraction (not recorded which). The clonotype was recovered from a human donor who was either an allogeneic HSCT recipient or a stem cell or donor lymphocyte infusion donor (not recorded which). It is not recorded whose cells these are; they may come from a transplant donor.

CDR3 protein: CASSLVGSSEQYF. The DNA is as follows: TGCGCCAGCAGCTTGGTTGGCTCTTCCGAGCAGTACTTC. The rearrangement combines TRBV5-1 with TRBJ2-7; the D gene identity is not certain. V lost 0 bases and J lost 6 bases; the stretch between them is 10 bases long. Counted from cysteine to phenylalanine, this CDR3 has 13 amino acids. Only the CDR3 DNA is retained, 39 bases long and in frame from the first base. CDR1 and CDR2, looked up from the germline V gene, are SGHRS and YFSETQ.